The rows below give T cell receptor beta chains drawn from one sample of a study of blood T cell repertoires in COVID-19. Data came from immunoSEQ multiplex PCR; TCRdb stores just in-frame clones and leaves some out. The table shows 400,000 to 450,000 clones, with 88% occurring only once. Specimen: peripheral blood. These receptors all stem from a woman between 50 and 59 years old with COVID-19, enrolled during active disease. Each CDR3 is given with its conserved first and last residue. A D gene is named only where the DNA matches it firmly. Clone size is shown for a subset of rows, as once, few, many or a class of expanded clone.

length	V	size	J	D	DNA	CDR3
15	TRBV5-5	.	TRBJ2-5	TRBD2	TGTGCCAGCAGCCAGGGACTAGAGGGGGGAGAGACCCAGTACTTC	CASSQGLEGGETQYF
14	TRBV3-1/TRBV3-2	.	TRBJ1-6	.	TGTGCCAGCAGCCAATTAACAGGGCAATCACCCCTCCACTTT	CASSQLTGQSPLHF
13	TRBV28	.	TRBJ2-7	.	TGTGCCAGCAGAAACGCCCCTACCTACGAGCAGTACTTC	CASRNAPTYEQYF
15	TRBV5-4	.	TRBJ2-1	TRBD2	TGTGCCAGCAGCTCTACTAGCGGTGTCCACAATGAGCAGTTCTTC	CASSSTSGVHNEQFF
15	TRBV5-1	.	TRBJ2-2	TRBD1	TGCGCCAGCAGCCAAGACAGGGGGCCATTGGGGGAGCTGTTTTTT	CASSQDRGPLGELFF
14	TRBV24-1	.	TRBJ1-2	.	TGTGCCACGCAACAGGCTCACGGGAACTATGGCTACACCTTC	CATQQAHGNYGYTF
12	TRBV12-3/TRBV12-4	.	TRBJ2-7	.	TGTGCCAGCAGTTTGACGGGCTACGAGCAGTACTTC	CASSLTGYEQYF
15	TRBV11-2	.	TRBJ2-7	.	TGTGCCAGCAGCCTACGATCGACAGCGACCTACGAGCAGTACTTC	CASSLRSTATYEQYF
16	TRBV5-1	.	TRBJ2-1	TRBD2	TGCGCCAGCAACCCTGGACTAGCGGGGGTGGGGAATGAGCAGTTCTTC	CASNPGLAGVGNEQFF
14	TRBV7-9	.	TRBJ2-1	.	TGTGCCAGCAGCTTATCTGCTAGCGCCAATGAGCAGTTCTTC	CASSLSASANEQFF
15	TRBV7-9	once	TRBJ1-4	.	TGTGCCAGCAGCTTACTTGGGGCAGCTTATGAAAAACTGTTTTTT	CASSLLGAAYEKLFF
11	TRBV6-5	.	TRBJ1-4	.	TGTGCCAGCAGTTCGGGTGAAAAACTGTTTTTT	CASSSGEKLFF
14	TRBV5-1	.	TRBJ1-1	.	TGCGCCAGCAGCTTGGGGGCTTTGAACACTGAAGCTTTCTTT	CASSLGALNTEAFF
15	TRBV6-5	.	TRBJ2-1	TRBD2	TGTGCCAGCAGTCTTAGCGGGGGATCCTACAATGAGCAGTTCTTC	CASSLSGGSYNEQFF
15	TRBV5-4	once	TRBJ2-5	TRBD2	TGTGCCAGCAGCTTGATGGGGACTAGTCAAGAGACCCAGTACTTC	CASSLMGTSQETQYF
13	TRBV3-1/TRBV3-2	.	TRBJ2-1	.	TGTGCCAGCAGAAACAGGGCAGGCGATGAGCAGTTCTTC	CASRNRAGDEQFF
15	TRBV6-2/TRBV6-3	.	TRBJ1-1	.	TGTGCCAGCAGTTACCCTCAACAGGGTAGCACTGAAGCTTTCTTT	CASSYPQQGSTEAFF
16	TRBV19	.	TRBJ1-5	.	TGTGCCAGTAAGGGAGGAAAATGGGGCTTCAATCAGCCCCAGCATTTT	CASKGGKWGFNQPQHF
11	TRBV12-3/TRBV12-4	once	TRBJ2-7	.	TGTGCCAGCAGTTCTTCCTACGAGCAGTACTTC	CASSSSYEQYF
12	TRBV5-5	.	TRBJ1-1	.	TGTGCCAGCAGCTTCAGGGTTACTGAAGCTTTCTTT	CASSFRVTEAFF
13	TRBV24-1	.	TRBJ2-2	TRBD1	TGTGCCACCAGGGACAGGGGAAACGGGGAGCTGTTTTTT	CATRDRGNGELFF
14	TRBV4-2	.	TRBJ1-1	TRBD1	TGTGCCAGCACCCGACAGGGGGAAGACACTGAAGCTTTCTTT	CASTRQGEDTEAFF
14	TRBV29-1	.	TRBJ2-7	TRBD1	TGCAGCGTTGAACCCGGGACAGGTTCCTACGAGCAGTACTTC	CSVEPGTGSYEQYF
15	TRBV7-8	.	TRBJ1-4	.	TGTGCCAGCAGCATCTCACAGGGTCACAATGAAAAACTGTTTTTT	CASSISQGHNEKLFF
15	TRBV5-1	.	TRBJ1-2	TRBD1	TGCGCCAGCAGCTTGGCGGGACAGGGGGCCGATGGCTACACCTTC	CASSLAGQGADGYTF
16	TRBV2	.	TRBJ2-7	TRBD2	TGTGCCAGCAGGGGGCCAGGACTAGCGGACCCCTACGAGCAGTACTTC	CASRGPGLADPYEQYF
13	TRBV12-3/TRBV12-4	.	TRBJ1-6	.	TGTGCCAGCCTACAGGGAATTGGTTCACCCCTCCACTTT	CASLQGIGSPLHF
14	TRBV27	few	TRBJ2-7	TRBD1	TGTGCCAGCTCGGACAGGGGGCCCCTCGACGAGCAGTACTTC	CASSDRGPLDEQYF
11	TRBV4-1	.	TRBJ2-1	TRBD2	TGCGCCAGCAGTTGGGGAGGGGAGCAGTTCTTC	CASSWGGEQFF